These 9 T cell receptor beta chains were sequenced from one sample in a study of neurological immune-mediated disorders. Using its own MiXCR run on the 5' RACE reads, TCRdb lists one record per CDR3 protein. Altogether around 70,000 distinct CDR3 sequences are present, 4.5% to 6% being singletons, with the ten largest covering 2% to 2.5%. The material sequenced was PBMCs. These receptors were obtained from a woman in her 70s with multiple sclerosis.

This clonotype came up many times. The rearrangement links TRBV7-6 to TRBJ2-1, with D tentatively TRBD1 (6 bases). The germline V and J ends were trimmed by 3 bases and 7 bases, with 13 bases remaining between them. There are 14 residues in the CDR3. The germline CDR1 and CDR2 sequences are SGHVS and FNYEAQ. The CDR3 loop is CASSFGQKGNEQFF. CDR3 coding DNA: TGTGCCAGCAGCTTCGGACAGAAGGGAAATGAGCAGTTCTTC. The full variable domain, its missing parts supplied by reference TRBV7-6 and TRBJ2-1, is GAGVSQSPRYKVTKRGQDVALRCDPISGHVSLYWYRQALGQGPEFLTYFNYEAQQDKSGLPNDRFSAERPEGSISTLTIQRTEQRDSAMYRCASSFGQKGNEQFFGPGTRLTVL.

This clonotype has ten or more counts. The chain is built from TRBV7-9 and TRBJ1-3; TRBD1 agrees at 9 bases. Germline CDR1 SEHNR, CDR2 FQNEAQ (reference sequence). V gave up 4 bases and J gave up 2 bases; unmatched junction bases: 6. The CDR3 has 16 amino acids. CDR3 in amino acids: CASSSRYRGPGNTIYF. CDR3 sequence (DNA): TGTGCCAGCAGCTCAAGATACAGGGGGCCTGGAAACACCATATATTTT.

This clonotype has more than one count but fewer than ten. The chain recombines TRBV12-2 with TRBJ2-6. TRBV12-2 is shown as a pseudogene. The CDR3 spans 17 residues. The chain's CDR3 is CASRLVSESSGANVLTF. DNA of the CDR3: TGTGCAAGTCGCTTAGTGTCGGAAAGCTCTGGGGCCAACGTCCTGACTTTC.

This clonotype was observed many times. The gene calls are TRBV20-1 and TRBJ2-3, with 12 bases identical to TRBD2. V was pared by 3 bases and J by 7 bases, with 2 bases of the junction left unmatched. The germline gives CDR1 DFQATT, CDR2 SNEGSKA (reference sequence). The CDR3 runs 13 residues. The CDR3 here is CSASRTSGNTQYF. As DNA, the CDR3 is TGCAGTGCTAGTAGGACTAGCGGGAATACGCAGTATTTT.

This clonotype was seen more than once but under ten times. The rearrangement links TRBV7-2 to TRBJ2-5; the D gene is possibly TRBD2 (6 bases). The CDR3 runs to 15 residues. Trimming removed 1 base from V and 4 bases from J, with 13 bases in between. Germline values: CDR1 SGHTA, CDR2 FQGNSA. CDR3 residues: CASSLERAQGETQYF. The CDR3 DNA reads TGTGCCAGCAGCTTAGAGCGGGCTCAGGGAGAGACCCAGTACTTC. The variable domain in full, completed from reference TRBV7-2 and TRBJ2-5, reads GAGVSQSPSNKVTEKGKDVELRCDPISGHTALYWYRQSLGQGLEFLIYFQGNSAPDKSGLPSDRFSAERTGGSVSTLTIQRTQQEDSAVYLCASSLERAQGETQYFGPGTRLLVL.

At least ten counts were recorded for this clonotype. The V call is TRBV20-1, the J call TRBJ2-5; D remains unclear. CDR3 length equals 14 residues. The germline V and J ends were trimmed by 1 base and 3 bases, with 12 bases remaining between them. Germline values: CDR1 DFQATT, CDR2 SNEGSKA (reference sequence). For the CDR3, the DNA is TGCAGTGCTAGAGCTTACACCTGGGAAGAGACCCAGTACTTC. Its protein is CSARAYTWEETQYF.

This clonotype was seen many times. This chain links TRBV29-1 with TRBJ2-5; maybe TRBD1 (5 bases). The CDR3 is made up of 13 amino acids. Trimming shortened V by 7 bases and J by 9 bases, and 21 bases separated the two germline ends. The V gene's germline CDR1 is SQVTM and CDR2 ANQGSEA. CDR3 in DNA: TGCAGCGCTGCAGGGTATGGGGCAGCAGCCCAGTACTTC. Protein product: CSAAGYGAAAQYF.

This clonotype has ten or more counts. The rearrangement uses TRBV12-3 or TRBV12-4 and TRBJ2-1; D possibly matches TRBD1 or TRBD2 (5 bases each). The CDR3 extends over 12 amino acids. V was pared by 3 bases and J by 16 bases, with 16 bases between. CDR3 coding DNA: TGTGCCAGCAGTTTGGAGTCGGGACGGCGCTTCTTC. Translation gives CASSLESGRRFF.

This clonotype was found many times. This chain uses TRBV4-1 with TRBJ2-2; TRBD2 matches at 8 bases. In germline, CDR1 is MGHRA, CDR2 YSYEKL. Trimming at V came to 3 bases and at J to 5 bases, leaving 8 bases not matched to a gene. The CDR3 is 16 amino acids. The CDR3 here is CASSHGGRPGTGELFF. CDR3 DNA: TGCGCCAGCAGCCACGGCGGGAGGCCGGGGACCGGGGAGCTGTTTTTT.